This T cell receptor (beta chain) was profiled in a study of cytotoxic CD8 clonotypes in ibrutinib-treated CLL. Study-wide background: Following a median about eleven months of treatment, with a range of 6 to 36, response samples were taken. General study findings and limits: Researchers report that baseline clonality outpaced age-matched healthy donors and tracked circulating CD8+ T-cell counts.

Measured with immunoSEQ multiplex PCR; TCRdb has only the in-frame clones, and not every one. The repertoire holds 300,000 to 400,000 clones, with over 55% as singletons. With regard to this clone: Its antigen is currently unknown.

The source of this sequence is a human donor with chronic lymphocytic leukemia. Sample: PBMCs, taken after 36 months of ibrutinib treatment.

CDR3 amino acids: CASSASGAYNEQFF. The DNA of the CDR3 is TGTGCCAGCAGCGCTAGCGGGGCCTACAATGAGCAGTTCTTC. The rearrangement joins TRBV9 to TRBJ2-1, with 9 positions matching TRBD2. Looked up from germline, CDR1 is SGDLS and CDR2 is YYNGEE. The J segment lost 2 bases and the V segment lost 3 bases, leaving 0 bases of the junction unmatched. The CDR3 totals 14 residues.